This TCR beta chain is from a study of beta chain features in type 1 diabetes. Cell sorting via CD45RO/CCR7/CD25/CD127/CD95/CD27 was performed to obtain CD4+ naive, central memory, regulatory and stem cell-like memory cells. Trimming cost V 4 bases and J 3 bases; bases outside gene matches: 4. Germline V gene lookup returns CDR1 KGHSH and CDR2 LQKENI. CDR3 length equals 14 residues. The authors reverse transcribed all of the isolated RNA, so sequencing captured expressed TCRB transcripts. Sequenced by immunoSEQ multiplex PCR; TCRdb stores in-frame clones only, minus some. The sample holds about 450,000 clones; approximately 10% are singletons and the top ten take less than 0.06%.

Sequencing was carried out using naive CD4+ T cells from blood. This TCR derives from a woman between 18 and 29 years old in good health. The chain joins TRBV18 to TRBJ2-7; 9 bases agree with TRBD1. DNA of the CDR3: TGTGCCAGCTCACAAGCGACAGGGGGCTACGAGCAGTACGTC. Translating gives CASSQATGGYEQYV.